These 15 T cell receptor beta chains share one sample of origin, sequenced in a study of T cell repertoires in cytomegalovirus infection. Which antigens these TCRs recognize remains unknown. In TCRdb, the reads were re-called with MiXCR into one record per CDR3 protein. The table includes about 20,000 distinct CDR3 sequences, 42% detected once. Material: CD8+ T cells from cultured PBMCs, obtained from culture after CMV antigen stimulation. These receptors were taken from a human donor in good health (CMV status not recorded). Some clones in this sample may be carry-over from other donors' samples.

The table lists this clonotype with a few counts. V and J are TRBV7-9 and TRBJ1-1, with D tentatively TRBD1 (5 bases). V dropped 1 base and J dropped 4 bases, with 13 bases sitting between them. Germline CDR1 and CDR2: SEHNR and FQNEAQ (reference sequence). The length of the CDR3 is 15 residues. CDR3 nucleotides: TGTGCCAGCAGCTTAGGCGCGGGGCTCGGCACTGAAGCTTTCTTT. As protein: CASSLGAGLGTEAFF.

This clonotype was seen ten or more times. The chain carries TRBV7-2 and TRBJ2-5, with TRBD2 matching 8 bases. Trimming at V came to 5 bases and at J to 1 base, leaving 9 bases not matched to a gene. The CDR3 length is 16 residues. Germline V gene data show CDR1 as SGHTA and CDR2 as FQGNSA. The CDR3 region has the DNA TGTGCCAGCAGCCCCGCGTGGGCGGGAGGCCAAGAGACCCAGTACTTC. Amino acid sequence: CASSPAWAGGQETQYF.

This clonotype was seen repeatedly, ten times or more. The chain joins TRBV28 to TRBJ1-5, with 9 bases aligning to TRBD1. The V segment lost 7 bases and the J segment 7 bases; nucleotides outside the gene matches: 11. Germline V CDR1 and CDR2: MDHEN, SYDVKM. The CDR3 has 15 residues. The CDR3 is CASTFSQGAGQPQHF. CDR3 nucleotide sequence: TGTGCCAGCACTTTCTCACAGGGGGCGGGACAGCCCCAGCATTTT. The variable domain in full, completed from reference TRBV28 and TRBJ1-5, reads DVKVTQSSRYLVKRTGEKVFLECVQDMDHENMFWYRQDPGLGLRLIYFSYDVKMKEKGDIPEGYSVSREKKERFSLILESASTNQTSMYLCASTFSQGAGQPQHFGDGTRLSIL.

The chain employs TRBV27 and TRBJ2-5, with 8 bases matching TRBD2. Losses at the gene ends were 1 base for V and 0 bases for J; bases not matched to a gene: 4. This CDR3 is 16 amino acids long. Germline V gene lookup returns CDR1 MNHEY and CDR2 SMNVEV (reference sequence). CDR3 protein: CASSLLRGAHQETQYF. The CDR3 DNA reads TGTGCCAGCAGTTTATTGCGGGGGGCCCACCAAGAGACCCAGTACTTC.

V gene TRBV4-3 combines with J gene TRBJ2-7, with 14 bases fitting TRBD2. V lost 1 base to trimming and J lost 6 bases; unmatched junction nucleotides: 5. This CDR3 is built from 16 residues. Germline-derived CDR1 and CDR2 are LGHNA and YSLEER. CDR3 DNA sequence: TGCGCCAGCAGCCAAGTATTCGGGACTAGCGGGAGCGAGCAGTACTTC. This encodes CASSQVFGTSGSEQYF.

This chain joins TRBV12-3 or TRBV12-4 and TRBJ2-2; possibly TRBD2 for D (6 bases). The CDR3 length is 15 residues. Deletions cut 3 bases from V and 1 base from J, with 9 bases between. CDR3 coding DNA: TGTGCCAGCAGTTTGGGTAGCGGGAACACCGGGGAGCTGTTTTTT. Amino acids: CASSLGSGNTGELFF.

V and J are TRBV4-3 and TRBJ2-7; 7 nucleotides agree with TRBD2. The CDR3 is made up of 13 amino acids. The V segment lost 0 bases and the J segment 7 bases; nucleotides outside the gene matches: 3. Germline-derived CDR1 and CDR2 are LGHNA and YSLEER. CDR3 coding DNA: TGCGCCAGCAGCCAAGACGGGGGGTGGGAGCAGTACTTC. Translation: CASSQDGGWEQYF.

This clonotype turned up a few times. The gene calls are TRBV6-2 or TRBV6-3 and TRBJ1-1; 7 nucleotides line up with TRBD1. Unmatched junction bases numbered 7, after V lost 2 bases and J lost 1 base. The germline gives CDR1 MNHEY, CDR2 SVGEGT. The CDR3 runs 16 residues. In DNA form, the CDR3 reads TGTGCCAGCAGTTACCTTCGACAGGGACGGAACACTGAAGCTTTCTTT. Its translation: CASSYLRQGRNTEAFF.

This rearrangement joins TRBV5-1 to TRBJ2-5; D not certain. Trimming left V 0 bases short and J 5 bases short, with 14 bases between. The CDR3 contains 15 residues. Per germline, CDR1 SGHRS and CDR2 YFSETQ. The CDR3 protein is CASSLESPSRETQYF. CDR3 DNA: TGCGCCAGCAGCTTGGAGAGCCCCTCCCGGGAGACCCAGTACTTC.

This clonotype was observed a few times. The gene calls are TRBV9 and TRBJ1-4; 7 nucleotides match TRBD1. With 4 bases clipped from V and 5 bases from J, the junction kept 8 bases outside the gene matches. The CDR3 runs 15 residues. CDR1 is SGDLS, CDR2 YYNGEE, per germline. The CDR3 loop reads CASSPAGTANEKLFF. The CDR3 DNA reads as TGTGCCAGCAGCCCGGCCGGGACAGCAAATGAAAAACTGTTTTTT.

The chain carries TRBV18 and TRBJ1-2; no firm D call. Trimming took off 0 bases at V and 8 bases at J, with 10 bases between the two ends. The germline gives CDR1 KGHSH, CDR2 LQKENI. The CDR3 length is 13 residues. In DNA form, the CDR3 reads TGTGCCAGCTCACCACCGAGTCTCGGCGGCTACACCTTC. Translation gives CASSPPSLGGYTF.

With respect to this clonotype: Germline and junction disagree at one end, which may indicate a read error. The chain couples TRBV27 to TRBJ1-2; D is undetermined. Germline CDR1 reads MNHEY; CDR2 reads SMNVEV (reference sequence). This CDR3 region has 13 residues. The CDR3 loop is CAGSWTSLDGYTF. CDR3 in DNA: TGTGCCGGCAGTTGGACTTCTCTGGATGGCTACACCTTC.

The chain couples TRBV7-9 to TRBJ1-1, with a tentative D call TRBD1 (6 bases). This CDR3 has 13 amino acids. Germline assignment: CDR1 SEHNR and CDR2 FQNEAQ (reference sequence). V lost 5 bases and J lost 1, with 8 bases in between. The CDR3: CASSPGANTEAFF. The CDR3 DNA reads as TGTGCCAGCAGCCCGGGGGCGAACACTGAAGCTTTCTTT.

This chain joins TRBV29-1 and TRBJ2-2; the D gene is possibly TRBD1 (6 bases). The germline V and J ends were trimmed by 0 bases and 4 bases, with 15 bases remaining between them. The CDR3 consists of 16 residues. Germline V gene lookup returns CDR1 SQVTM and CDR2 ANQGSEA. Here the CDR3 DNA reads TGCAGCGTTGAAGATCCGGAGTCAGGGGTCACCGGGGAGCTGTTTTTT. Protein product: CSVEDPESGVTGELFF.

This clonotype was seen only a few times. The V call is TRBV9, the J call TRBJ1-1; D remains unclear. V lost 2 bases to trimming and J lost 3 bases, with 8 bases between them. Germline V gene data show CDR1 as SGDLS and CDR2 as YYNGEE. The CDR3 is made up of 13 amino acids. CDR3 bases: TGTGCCAGCAGCGTGGGAGGGTACACTGAAGCTTTCTTT. Translated: CASSVGGYTEAFF.